A single sample is the source of the 6 T cell receptor beta chains below, sequenced in a study of identifying expanded T cells in peripheral blood. Libraries were prepared by immunoSEQ multiplex PCR; TCRdb keeps only in-frame clonotypes and omits some of them. The sample carries roughly 56,000 clones, around four fifths recorded once. The sample consisted of blood. Source of these receptors: a person between 18 and 75 years old in good health.

This rearrangement joins TRBV2 to TRBJ2-4; D is unclear. V lost 6 bases, J lost 7 bases, and 13 bases lay in between. CDR1 is SNHLY, CDR2 FYNNEI, per germline. The CDR3 spans 13 residues. In DNA form, the CDR3 reads TGTGCCAGCAGAGAAACGGGCGCTAACATTCAGTACTTC. Protein product: CASRETGANIQYF.

This chain joins TRBV28 and TRBJ2-5; the match to TRBD2 covers 14 bases. CDR3 length: 16 amino acids. V dropped 5 bases and J dropped 2; count of bases not matched to a gene: 4. Germline assignment: CDR1 MDHEN and CDR2 SYDVKM. The CDR3 protein is CASSQGLAGAQETQYF. In DNA form, the CDR3 reads TGTGCCAGCAGTCAGGGACTAGCGGGAGCGCAAGAGACCCAGTACTTC. The entire variable domain, with the rest obtained from reference TRBV28 and TRBJ2-5, is as follows: DVKVTQSSRYLVKRTGEKVFLECVQDMDHENMFWYRQDPGLGLRLIYFSYDVKMKEKGDIPEGYSVSREKKERFSLILESASTNQTSMYLCASSQGLAGAQETQYFGPGTRLLVL.

This chain connects TRBV27 to TRBJ1-1, with D possibly being TRBD1 (6 bases). V was cut by 2 bases and J by 5 bases, with 15 bases left in between. Germline V lookup: CDR1 MNHEY, CDR2 SMNVEV (reference sequence). This CDR3 spans 15 amino acids. Here the CDR3 DNA reads TGTGCCAGCAGTTTAAATAGCAGGGGAGATACTGAAGCTTTCTTT. Amino acid sequence: CASSLNSRGDTEAFF.

The chain recombines TRBV6-5 with TRBJ2-7; 7 bases are shared with TRBD1. Germline values: CDR1 MNHEY, CDR2 SVGAGI. The CDR3 runs to 13 residues. V gave up 4 bases and J gave up 5 bases; unmatched junction bases: 5. CDR3 nucleotides: TGTGCCAGCAGTTCCCAAGACAGGGACGAGCAGTACGTC. Amino acid sequence: CASSSQDRDEQYV.

The chain couples TRBV7-2 to TRBJ2-5; either TRBD1 or TRBD2 may fit D (6 bases each). CDR3 length equals 14 residues. Germline lookup yields CDR1 SGHTA and CDR2 FQGNSA. The V and J ends lost 1 base and 5 bases respectively, with 11 bases between them. This CDR3 is CASSLGRGQETQYF. CDR3 in DNA: TGTGCCAGCAGCTTAGGCCGGGGGCAGGAGACCCAGTACTTC.

The gene calls are TRBV6-5 and TRBJ1-1; TRBD1 matches 7 bases. This CDR3 has 12 residues. Trimming removed 5 bases from V and 4 bases from J; junction bases left unmatched: 1. CDR1 is MNHEY and CDR2 is SVGAGI in the germline V gene. CDR3 protein: CASSNRGTEAFF. CDR3 nucleotide sequence: TGTGCCAGCAGTAACAGGGGCACTGAAGCTTTCTTT.